This passage covers 17 T cell receptor beta chains from one sample sequenced in a study of T cells in localized non-small cell lung cancer. Sequencing was performed with immunoSEQ multiplex PCR; in TCRdb, only in-frame clones are kept and a portion is missing. The data hold 26,000 or so clones, with about 88% observed a single time. The sample was peripheral blood, taken before any cancer treatment. These receptors all stem from a female donor older than 55 with stage II squamous cell lung carcinoma.

J is TRBJ1-6 and V is TRBV6-5; a weak D match, TRBD1 (5 bases). The germline V gene encodes CDR1 MNHEY and CDR2 SVGAGI. The CDR3 contains 15 residues. Deletions cut 7 bases from V and 8 bases from J, with 18 bases between. In DNA, the CDR3 is TGTGCCAGCACCCTATTTGGGGTGACAGATTCACCCCTCCACTTT. Amino acids: CASTLFGVTDSPLHF.

This clone is a singleton in its sample. The rearrangement uses TRBV28 and TRBJ2-5; 10 bases are a match to TRBD2. Germline trimming cut 6 bases from V and 5 bases from J; bases unmatched to any gene: 3. The CDR3 extends over 13 amino acids. Germline CDR1 and CDR2: MDHEN and SYDVKM. The DNA of the CDR3 is TGTGCCAGCAGGCCGGGACTAGCGGAGACCCAGTACTTC. This gives the protein CASRPGLAETQYF.

J is TRBJ2-7 and V is TRBV2; D gene unclear. In germline, CDR1 is SNHLY, CDR2 FYNNEI. CDR3 size: 15 residues. V shed 5 bases and J shed 0 bases, with 14 bases lying between them. DNA for the CDR3: TGTGCCAGCAGTCAAAGCCAGCCCCTCTCCTACGAGCAGTACTTC. Its translation: CASSQSQPLSYEQYF.

This chain joins TRBV6-4 and TRBJ1-5; a possible D gene is TRBD1 (5 bases). The V end was cut by 3 bases, the J end by 6 bases, with 9 bases between. The CDR3 runs 13 residues. Germline CDR1 is MRHNA and CDR2 is SNTAGT. The CDR3 here is CASSEIGGQPQHF. For the CDR3, the DNA is TGTGCCAGCAGTGAAATTGGGGGTCAGCCCCAGCATTTT.

The gene calls are TRBV6-1 and TRBJ2-2; D remains unclear. Trimming took off 6 bases at V and 5 bases at J, with 10 bases between the two ends. Looked up from germline, CDR1 is MNHNS and CDR2 is SASEGT. The CDR3 has 13 amino acids. The CDR3 bases are TGTGCCAGCAGAGCCCCCGAGACCGGGGAGCTGTTTTTT. It specifies CASRAPETGELFF.

The rearrangement joins TRBV7-2 to TRBJ1-5, with no clear D. Trimming left V 5 bases short and J 5 bases short, with 10 bases between. The CDR3 sequence is 13 residues long. Germline loops: CDR1 SGHTA, CDR2 FQGNSA. The CDR3 nucleotides are TGTGCCAGCAGCCAGGACGGAGATCAGCCCCAGCATTTT. Protein sequence: CASSQDGDQPQHF. The variable domain in full, with the rest retrieved from reference TRBV7-2 and TRBJ1-5, is GAGVSQSPSNKVTEKGKDVELRCDPISGHTALYWYRQSLGQGLEFLIYFQGNSAPDKSGLPSDRFSAERTGGSVSTLTIQRTQQEDSAVYLCASSQDGDQPQHFGDGTRLSIL.

The chain combines TRBV29-1 with TRBJ2-5; D unresolved. Germline V CDR1 and CDR2: SQVTM, ANQGSEA. This CDR3 comprises 12 residues. V was trimmed by 3 bases and J by 2 bases, leaving 7 bases between them. The CDR3 loop reads CSVDPSQETQYF. CDR3 DNA sequence: TGCAGCGTTGATCCGAGTCAAGAGACCCAGTACTTC.

The V call is TRBV5-1, the J call TRBJ2-3; D not certain. V lost 2 bases and J lost 5, with 3 bases in between. The CDR3 has 11 residues. Germline V CDR1 and CDR2: SGHRS, YFSETQ. The CDR3 bases are TGCGCCAGCAGCTTAGGAGATACGCAGTATTTT. Translated: CASSLGDTQYF.

This chain uses TRBV9 with TRBJ1-4; D is undetermined. CDR3 length: 15 amino acids. V was shortened by 0 bases and J by 3 bases, with 9 bases between the two germline ends. CDR1 and CDR2 (germline): SGDLS, YYNGEE. This CDR3 reads CASSVAPGSNEKLFF. The CDR3 DNA reads as TGTGCCAGCAGCGTAGCTCCCGGTTCTAATGAAAAACTGTTTTTT.

The CDR3, as DNA: TGCACCAGCAGGCCTGCAAGTTTGTGCGAGACCTATGGCTACACCTTC. It is translated as CTSRPASLCETYGYTF. The chain carries TRBV1 and TRBJ1-2. TRBV1 is recorded as a pseudogene. The CDR3 extends over 16 amino acids.

This chain joins TRBV7-6 and TRBJ2-7; D not resolved. Germline V lookup: CDR1 SGHVS, CDR2 FNYEAQ. The CDR3 spans 12 residues. Trimming took 5 bases from V and 1 from J, leaving 6 bases between them. The CDR3 region is CASSLQSYEQYF. The CDR3 DNA sequence: TGTGCCAGCAGCCTCCAGTCCTACGAGCAGTACTTC.

The V and J genes are TRBV5-1 and TRBJ1-5; 7 bases are a match to TRBD1. CDR3 length: 14 residues. The V and J ends lost 4 bases and 4 bases, in that order; junction bases with no gene match: 5. The germline V gene has CDR1 SGHRS and CDR2 YFSETQ. CDR3 nucleotide sequence: TGCGCCAGCAGCCTTACAGGGGTAAATCAGCCCCAGCATTTT. As protein: CASSLTGVNQPQHF.

The chain carries TRBV10-3 and TRBJ1-3; 8 bases agree with TRBD1. V lost 3 bases and J lost 6; bases outside the gene matches: 4. The CDR3 is made up of 14 amino acids. The germline V gene has CDR1 ENHRY and CDR2 SYGVKD. The CDR3 DNA reads TGTGCCATCAGTGACGAGACAGGGGAAAACACCATATATTTT. This encodes CAISDETGENTIYF.

V is TRBV7-8 and J is TRBJ1-1; 7 bases map to TRBD1. V shed 4 bases, J shed 4 bases, and the junction held 9 bases outside the gene matches. The CDR3 has 15 amino acids. Germline assignment: CDR1 SGHVS and CDR2 FQNEAQ. In DNA form, the CDR3 reads TGTGCCAGCAGCTACCGTAGGGGGCTCGGCACTGAAGCTTTCTTT. The encoded protein is CASSYRRGLGTEAFF.

V gene TRBV30 combines with J gene TRBJ1-3; TRBD1 is a possible D gene (6 bases). V was cut by 3 bases and J by 0 bases, with 12 bases left in between. The germline V gene encodes CDR1 GTSNPN and CDR2 SVGIG (reference sequence). CDR3 size: 15 residues. The DNA for the CDR3 is TGTGCCTGGAGCTGGACAGAGAGCTCTGGAAACACCATATATTTT. Amino acids: CAWSWTESSGNTIYF.

The V gene is TRBV5-5, the J gene TRBJ2-5; no clear D. CDR3 size: 12 residues. CDR1 is SGHKS and CDR2 is YYEKEE in the germline V gene (reference sequence). V was pared by 1 base and J by 5 bases, with 6 bases between. CDR3 sequence reads: CASSLSRETQYF. The CDR3 region has the DNA TGTGCCAGCAGCTTGAGCCGGGAGACCCAGTACTTC.

V gene TRBV5-1 combines with J gene TRBJ1-5; perhaps TRBD1 as D (6 bases). V was trimmed by 1 base and J by 1 base, leaving 9 bases between them. Germline assignment: CDR1 SGHRS and CDR2 YFSETQ. There are 15 residues in the CDR3. The CDR3 nucleotides are TGCGCCAGCAGCTTGCAGGGGCAAAGCAATCAGCCCCAGCATTTT. It encodes CASSLQGQSNQPQHF. The full variable domain, rest sourced from reference TRBV5-1 and TRBJ1-5, is KAGVTQTPRYLIKTRGQQVTLSCSPISGHRSVSWYQQTPGQGLQFLFEYFSETQRNKGNFPGRFSGRQFSNSRSEMNVSTLELGDSALYLCASSLQGQSNQPQHFGDGTRLSIL.